One T cell receptor (beta chain) is described in this entry. Its specificity is not known. It was CD45RO-negative cells, positively selected for CCR7, that made up naive CD8 cells, with terminally differentiated effector memory CD45RA+ cells excluded. These data are taken from a study of shared clonotypes between healthy human individuals. Study results and limitations: Several donors held around 5% of naive CD4 clonotypes in common.

Several immunoSEQ plates received, in even portions, the genomic DNA of each subset. Profiling relied on immunoSEQ multiplex PCR, and the TCRdb table lists in-frame clones only, not all of them. The sample lists some 2.1 million clones; around 95% were seen once. The ends lost 3 bases at V and 6 bases at J; junction bases unmatched: 3. The CDR3 consists of 15 residues. Per the germline V gene, CDR1 is SEHNR and CDR2 is FQNEAQ (reference sequence). This clonotype was obtained from a man younger than 30 in good health. Some clones in this sample may be carry-over from other donors' samples. The sequencing input was naive CD8+ T cells from PBMCs. V and J are TRBV7-9 and TRBJ2-1, with TRBD2 matching over 12 bases. CDR3 nucleotide sequence: TGTGCCAGCAGCTTGACTAGCGGGAGTTTCAATGAGCAGTTCTTC. Residues: CASSLTSGSFNEQFF.